This TCR beta chain was recorded in a study of blood T cell repertoires in COVID-19. About the research overall: Sites in the United States, Italy and Spain provided acute and convalescent COVID-19 samples. From T cells, B-cell-depleted T cells, or PBMCs came the material, which was cDNA or gDNA.

The V end was cut by 0 bases, the J end by 1 base, with 3 bases between. Germline V gives CDR1 SGHNT, CDR2 YYREEE (reference sequence). There are 13 residues in the CDR3. As processed by the authors: For nucleated cells, counts were estimated from reference gene primer amplification. The protocol was immunoSEQ multiplex PCR, while the TCRdb copy is restricted to in-frame clones and leaves out a portion. V and J calls and clone size are given by that table; D and trimming were obtained from the DNA. The profile covers some 71,000 clones, with about nine tenths appearing a single time and 2% taken by the ten largest.

Sequenced material: peripheral blood. The chain joins TRBV5-4 to TRBJ2-3, with no clear D. This TCR was sampled from a man aged 25 to 40 with acute or convalescent COVID-19. DNA of the CDR3: TGTGCCAGCAGCTTGGCGGGCACAGATACGCAGTATTTT. Its translation: CASSLAGTDTQYF.